The 30 T cell receptor beta chains presented below share a single source sample, sequenced in a study of identical twins. Using its own MiXCR run on the 5' RACE reads, TCRdb lists one record per CDR3 protein. The profile covers 700,000 or so distinct CDR3 sequences, with 8.6% appearing a single time and 0.98% taken by the ten largest. This same sample was also taken into another study, of yellow fever vaccine responses in identical twins.

Sequencing was carried out using PBMCs. These receptors were collected from a young woman in good health.

This clonotype was seen a handful of times. The gene calls are TRBV5-6 and TRBJ2-7; D unresolved. Looked up from germline, CDR1 is SGHDT and CDR2 is YYEEEE. Trimming pared 0 bases from V and 3 bases from J, leaving 13 bases between. The CDR3 runs 15 residues. Written as DNA, the CDR3 is TGTGCCAGCAGCTTGGGGTGGAACCTGAACTACGAGCAGTACTTC. Translated: CASSLGWNLNYEQYF.

This clonotype was detected ten times or more. The CDR3 is CASSPDGGNQPQHF. DNA for the CDR3: TGTGCCAGCAGCCCCGATGGGGGCAATCAGCCCCAGCATTTT. This chain connects TRBV12-3 or TRBV12-4 to TRBJ1-5; no definite D call. V lost 6 bases and J lost 2, with 11 bases in between. The CDR3 is made up of 14 amino acids.

This clonotype showed up many times. The V call is TRBV12-3 or TRBV12-4, the J call TRBJ1-2; 10 bases match TRBD1. This CDR3 spans 16 amino acids. The V gene end was trimmed by 4 bases and the J gene end by 6 bases; junction bases not matched to a gene: 11. The CDR3 DNA is TGTGCCAGCAGTTCATCTTCGGGACAGGGGAGGGATGGCTACACCTTC. Protein: CASSSSSGQGRDGYTF.

The chain links TRBV19 to TRBJ1-5, with 7 bases matching TRBD1. V lost 4 bases, J lost 0 bases, and 3 bases stayed unmatched. Germline CDR1 LNHDA, CDR2 SQIVND (reference sequence). The CDR3 runs to 15 residues. CDR3 DNA: TGTGCCAGTAGTACTCCAGGGGGTAGCAATCAGCCCCAGCATTTT. Translating gives CASSTPGGSNQPQHF.

The V call is TRBV10-3, the J call TRBJ2-4; 9 bases agree with TRBD1. This CDR3 has 14 residues. J was trimmed by 7 bases and V by 3 bases; bases with no gene match: 4. The germline V gene has CDR1 ENHRY and CDR2 SYGVKD. CDR3 sequence reads: CAISDDRGSNIQYF. The DNA of the CDR3 is TGTGCCATCAGTGACGACAGGGGGAGTAACATTCAGTACTTC.

This clonotype occurred a few times. V gene TRBV2 combines with J gene TRBJ2-1, with 8 positions matching TRBD2. The CDR3 is 15 residues long. With V trimmed by 6 bases and J by 4 bases, 8 bases remained unmatched. Germline CDR1 and CDR2: SNHLY and FYNNEI. The CDR3 region has the DNA TGTGCCAGCAGGGAGCGGGAGATGAGATACAATGAGCAGTTCTTC. Translated, it gives CASREREMRYNEQFF. Looking up the rest from reference TRBV2 and TRBJ2-1 gives the full variable domain: EPEVTQTPSHQVTQMGQEVILRCVPISNHLYFYWYRQILGQKVEFLVSFYNNEISEKSEIFDDQFSVERPDGSNFTLKIRSTKLEDSAMYFCASREREMRYNEQFFGPGTRLTVL.

This clonotype was counted many times. This chain joins TRBV29-1 and TRBJ1-2; D remains unclear. CDR1 is SQVTM and CDR2 is ANQGSEA in the germline V gene. CDR3 size: 13 residues. V gave up 5 bases and J gave up 0 bases, with 10 bases separating them. The CDR3 DNA follows: TGCAGCGTTAGAGCAGACACTAACTATGGCTACACCTTC. This translates into CSVRADTNYGYTF.

V is TRBV3-1 and J is TRBJ2-7; no clear D gene. Trimming pared 0 bases from V and 13 bases from J, leaving 16 bases between. CDR1 and CDR2 from the germline V gene are LGHDT and YNNKEL (reference sequence). The CDR3 extends over 13 amino acids. The CDR3 nucleotides are TGTGCCAGCAGCCAAGAGCGCCTTTTTGAGTTTTACTTC. Translating gives CASSQERLFEFYF.

V and J are TRBV10-3 and TRBJ2-1; TRBD2 matches at 8 bases. The trim removed 6 bases at V and 4 bases at J, leaving 20 bases unmatched. The V gene's germline CDR1 is ENHRY and CDR2 SYGVKD. The length of the CDR3 is 19 residues. The CDR3: CAIRQTSGREPASYNEQFF. In nucleotides, the CDR3 is TGTGCCATCAGACAAACTAGCGGCCGGGAGCCAGCTTCATACAATGAGCAGTTCTTC.

This clonotype has a handful of counts. The chain employs TRBV2 and TRBJ2-5; tentative D call: TRBD1 (6 bases). V dropped 7 bases and J dropped 11 bases, with 23 bases sitting between them. The CDR3 is 14 residues long. Germline CDR1 reads SNHLY; CDR2 reads FYNNEI. The CDR3 spells CASTLGPGHPKQYF. The CDR3 nucleotides are TGTGCCAGCACTCTGGGACCGGGACACCCAAAGCAGTACTTC.

This clonotype was recorded a few times. The rearrangement links TRBV3-1 to TRBJ2-3, with D possibly being TRBD2 (5 bases). The CDR3 runs to 18 residues. V dropped 0 bases and J dropped 0 bases, with 16 bases sitting between them. CDR1 is LGHDT, CDR2 YNNKEL, per germline (reference sequence). CDR3 bases: TGTGCCAGCAGCCAAGAGATACCCCGGGGAGATAGCACAGATACGCAGTATTTT. Translated: CASSQEIPRGDSTDTQYF.

This clonotype has a count of ten or more. This chain links TRBV6-5 with TRBJ2-1; the D is unclear. The CDR3 covers 12 residues. The germline V and J ends were trimmed by 2 bases and 7 bases, with 6 bases remaining between them. CDR1 and CDR2 from the germline V gene are MNHEY and SVGAGI. In DNA, the CDR3 is TGTGCCAGCAGTTACGGAGCAAATGAGCAGTTCTTC. Translating gives CASSYGANEQFF.

This clonotype appeared many times. V usage is TRBV5-1 and J usage is TRBJ2-5; TRBD1 or TRBD2 may be the D gene (6 bases each). Trimming left V 1 base short and J 5 bases short, with 12 bases between. The CDR3 runs to 14 residues. Germline CDR1 and CDR2: SGHRS and YFSETQ. The chain's CDR3 is CASSLRRGAETQYF. CDR3 DNA sequence: TGCGCCAGCAGCTTGAGGAGGGGGGCGGAGACCCAGTACTTC. The full variable domain, in which reference TRBV5-1 and TRBJ2-5 provide the parts outside the CDR3, is KAGVTQTPRYLIKTRGQQVTLSCSPISGHRSVSWYQQTPGQGLQFLFEYFSETQRNKGNFPGRFSGRQFSNSRSEMNVSTLELGDSALYLCASSLRRGAETQYFGPGTRLLVL.

This clonotype was detected only a few times. J is TRBJ2-1 and V is TRBV7-9; 9 bases align to TRBD1. J gave up 1 base and V 9 bases, and 13 bases lay outside the gene matches. Germline V gene lookup returns CDR1 SEHNR and CDR2 FQNEAQ (reference sequence). The CDR3 runs 17 residues. The CDR3 reads CASRTSSGTGSYNEQFF. DNA of the CDR3: TGTGCCAGTAGGACCTCATCCGGGACAGGGTCCTACAATGAGCAGTTCTTC.

This clonotype was seen once. The chain is built from TRBV7-7 and TRBJ2-1; TRBD2 matches at 13 bases. Germline trimming cut 10 bases from V and 4 bases from J; bases unmatched to any gene: 19. CDR3 length equals 19 residues. Per germline, CDR1 SSHAT and CDR2 FNYEAQ (reference sequence). The CDR3 DNA reads as TGTGCCATCAGTTTATGGGGACTAGCGGGACCTACTGGATACAATGAGCAGTTCTTC. This gives the protein CAISLWGLAGPTGYNEQFF.

This clonotype was observed a handful of times. CDR3 coding DNA: TGCGCCAGCAGCCAAATGGGGCTAGCGGGAGAGGCCGGGGAGCTGTTTTTT. This sequence encodes CASSQMGLAGEAGELFF. The rearrangement links TRBV4-3 to TRBJ2-2; 10 nucleotides match TRBD2. Germline CDR1 reads LGHNA; CDR2 reads YSLEER. CDR3 length: 17 amino acids. The junction had 9 bases not matched to a gene; V was cut back by 2 bases and J by 6 bases.

This clonotype was seen at least ten times. The chain employs TRBV7-2 and TRBJ2-1; 8 bases fit TRBD2. The V segment lost 5 bases and the J segment 8 bases; nucleotides outside the gene matches: 8. The CDR3 has 14 residues. The germline gives CDR1 SGHTA, CDR2 FQGNSA. CDR3 protein: CASSLGTRVYEQFF. The CDR3 nucleotides read TGTGCCAGCAGCCTCGGGACTAGGGTGTATGAGCAGTTCTTC.

This chain uses TRBV27 with TRBJ2-1; D might be TRBD1 or TRBD2, each matching 5 bases. This CDR3 region has 13 residues. Per germline, CDR1 MNHEY and CDR2 SMNVEV (reference sequence). The ends were cut back, 6 bases at V and 7 bases at J, with 13 bases in the middle. Here the CDR3 reads CASRGVTVNEQFF. The CDR3 nucleotides read TGTGCCAGCAGGGGGGTAACAGTGAATGAGCAGTTCTTC.

The CDR3 region has the DNA TGTGCCAGCAGCCAAGATGGTATGGGCAATCAGCCCCAGCATTTT. Its protein is CASSQDGMGNQPQHF. The chain combines TRBV3-1 with TRBJ1-5, with no clear D. V lost 0 bases and J lost 2, with 8 bases in between. The CDR3 spans 15 residues. Germline V lookup: CDR1 LGHDT, CDR2 YNNKEL (reference sequence).

This clonotype was observed at least ten times. This chain connects TRBV6-5 to TRBJ1-6, with a tentative D call TRBD1 (6 bases). V lost 4 bases to trimming and J lost 5 bases, with 12 bases between them. Germline V lookup: CDR1 MNHEY, CDR2 SVGAGI. The CDR3 spans 15 residues. CDR3 region: CASSSAGEHNSPLHF. CDR3 bases: TGTGCCAGCAGTTCAGCAGGGGAGCATAATTCACCCCTCCACTTT.

This chain joins TRBV2 and TRBJ2-7; 8 bases are a match to TRBD1. Germline lookup yields CDR1 SNHLY and CDR2 FYNNEI. J lost 3 bases, V lost 5 bases, and 9 bases had no gene match. This CDR3 contains 15 residues. The CDR3 here is CASSWGQEVDYEQYF. The CDR3 DNA sequence: TGTGCCAGCAGTTGGGGACAGGAGGTGGACTACGAGCAGTACTTC.

The J gene is TRBJ2-7, the V gene TRBV20-1, with a possible D match to TRBD1 (5 bases). The V end was cut by 5 bases, the J end by 2 bases, with 13 bases between. CDR1 is DFQATT and CDR2 is SNEGSKA in the germline V gene (reference sequence). The length of the CDR3 is 13 residues. CDR3 coding DNA: TGCAGTGCTCGCTTCGGACATACCTACGAGCAGTACTTC. It codes for CSARFGHTYEQYF.

This clonotype was found many times. This sequence joins TRBV12-3 or TRBV12-4 and TRBJ2-1; D is uncertain. Trimming stripped 1 base from V and 5 bases from J, with 12 bases between. The CDR3 has 15 amino acids. This CDR3 is CASSLVKLRDNEQFF. The CDR3, as DNA: TGTGCCAGCAGTTTAGTTAAGCTAAGGGACAATGAGCAGTTCTTC.

This rearrangement joins TRBV28 to TRBJ2-2, with D possibly TRBD2 on 7 matching bases. Per the germline V gene, CDR1 is MDHEN and CDR2 is SYDVKM. The CDR3 contains 15 residues. The V and J ends lost 2 bases and 4 bases respectively, with 11 bases between them. The CDR3 DNA reads TGTGCCAGCAGTTTACAGGGGAGGGGCACCGGGGAGCTGTTTTTT. Its translation: CASSLQGRGTGELFF.

The chain recombines TRBV4-3 with TRBJ2-6, with 9 bases that match TRBD1. Germline CDR1 reads LGHNA; CDR2 reads YSLEER. Germline trimming cut 1 base from V and 2 bases from J; bases unmatched to any gene: 0. The CDR3 is 16 residues long. The CDR3 DNA reads TGCGCCAGCAGCCAAGGGGACAGGGCTGGGGCCAACGTCCTGACTTTC. Translation gives CASSQGDRAGANVLTF.

This clonotype was observed a handful of times. This chain uses TRBV20-1 with TRBJ1-2; 10 bases fit TRBD1. The trim removed 5 bases at V and 3 bases at J, leaving 6 bases unmatched. Germline loops: CDR1 DFQATT, CDR2 SNEGSKA (reference sequence). The CDR3 is 14 amino acids. CDR3 in DNA: TGCAGTGCTGGAAGACAGGGGGCGGACTATGGCTACACCTTC. This gives the protein CSAGRQGADYGYTF.

The V call is TRBV28, the J call TRBJ2-1; TRBD2 aligns across 8 bases. This CDR3 comprises 14 residues. Germline loops: CDR1 MDHEN, CDR2 SYDVKM. J lost 4 bases, V lost 8 bases, and 7 bases had no gene match. This chain's CDR3 is CASRTREGYNEQFF. CDR3 sequence (DNA): TGTGCCAGCCGGACCCGGGAGGGGTACAATGAGCAGTTCTTC.

This clonotype was counted at least ten times. The CDR3 spells CASSTRDRANTGELFF. Written as DNA, the CDR3 is TGTGCCAGCAGCACCCGGGACAGGGCGAACACCGGGGAGCTGTTTTTT. The rearrangement uses TRBV5-6 and TRBJ2-2; 9 positions match TRBD1. V trimming: 4 bases; J trimming: 0 bases; junction bases outside the gene matches: 4. This CDR3 comprises 16 residues. The V gene's germline CDR1 is SGHDT and CDR2 YYEEEE.

This clonotype was picked up many times. The rearrangement links TRBV7-9 to TRBJ1-2; D unresolved. Germline CDR1 SEHNR, CDR2 FQNEAQ (reference sequence). The CDR3 covers 12 residues. Deletions cut 1 base from V and 8 bases from J, with 8 bases between. The CDR3 sequence is CASSLESPGYTF. CDR3 DNA: TGTGCCAGCAGCTTAGAAAGTCCAGGCTACACCTTC.

This clonotype has a count of ten or more. This chain uses TRBV5-1 with TRBJ2-1, with TRBD1 matching over 7 bases. CDR3 length equals 15 residues. From germline, CDR1 is SGHRS and CDR2 YFSETQ. The junction had 10 bases not matched to a gene; V was cut back by 6 bases and J by 4 bases. CDR3 nucleotide sequence: TGCGCCAGCAACACGGGACAGAGACCTTACAATGAGCAGTTCTTC. Encoded protein: CASNTGQRPYNEQFF. Full variable domain (outside the CDR3, taken from reference TRBV5-1 and TRBJ2-1): KAGVTQTPRYLIKTRGQQVTLSCSPISGHRSVSWYQQTPGQGLQFLFEYFSETQRNKGNFPGRFSGRQFSNSRSEMNVSTLELGDSALYLCASNTGQRPYNEQFFGPGTRLTVL.